This T cell receptor beta chain emerged from a study of T-cell memory formation after mild COVID-19. Germline V lookup: CDR1 SQVTM, CDR2 ANQGSEA. Trimming took 1 base from V and 1 from J, leaving 7 bases between them. This CDR3 is built from 13 residues. Constant-segment primers were used for 5'RACE, and the resulting TCR alpha and TCR beta cDNA libraries carried sample barcodes and UMIs. TCRdb re-derived calls from the 5' RACE reads in MiXCR, one entry per CDR3 protein. The repertoire holds about half a million distinct CDR3 sequences, with 18% as singletons. Material for sequencing was PBMCs or a T cell subset sorted from them (not recorded which). The sequence was collected from an adult woman who had mild COVID-19 (a few samples of this study predate the infection). Cell type and time point are not known. The rearrangement joins TRBV29-1 to TRBJ1-2; TRBD1 might be the D (5 bases). For the CDR3, the DNA is TGCAGCGTTGAAGCCAGGGTTAACTATGGCTACACCTTC. Protein product: CSVEARVNYGYTF.